This TCR beta chain came from a study of persistence of HIV-infected CD4 T cells. The libraries were made with immunoSEQ version 4 in survey mode. Produced via immunoSEQ multiplex PCR; TCRdb's table is partial and in-frame only. The data contain roughly 41,000 clones, approximately 90% of them seen just once; the ten biggest clones take up roughly 1.3%. Germline V gene lookup returns CDR1 SEHNR and CDR2 FQNEAQ (reference sequence). After removal of 5 bases from V and 4 bases from J, the junction contained 7 bases not matched to a gene. This CDR3 has 15 amino acids. There are a few counts of this clone. As yet, its antigen is unknown. Cells were stimulated nonspecifically with anti-CD3/anti-CD28 magnetic beads. CD4+ T cells upregulating both CD40 ligand and CD69 were sorted as responding cells. Stimulated PBMCs had first been depleted of CD8+ T cells.

The sequencing used CD4+ T cells sorted from PBMCs after roughly 18-hour stimulation, collected from a patient who received antiretroviral therapy. The receptor was derived from an adult man with HIV who was CMV-seropositive. The chain employs TRBV7-9 and TRBJ1-5, with 8 bases identical to TRBD1. The DNA for the CDR3 is TGTGCCAGCAGCCCCGGACAGGGTCGAAATCAGCCCCAGCATTTT. It codes for CASSPGQGRNQPQHF.